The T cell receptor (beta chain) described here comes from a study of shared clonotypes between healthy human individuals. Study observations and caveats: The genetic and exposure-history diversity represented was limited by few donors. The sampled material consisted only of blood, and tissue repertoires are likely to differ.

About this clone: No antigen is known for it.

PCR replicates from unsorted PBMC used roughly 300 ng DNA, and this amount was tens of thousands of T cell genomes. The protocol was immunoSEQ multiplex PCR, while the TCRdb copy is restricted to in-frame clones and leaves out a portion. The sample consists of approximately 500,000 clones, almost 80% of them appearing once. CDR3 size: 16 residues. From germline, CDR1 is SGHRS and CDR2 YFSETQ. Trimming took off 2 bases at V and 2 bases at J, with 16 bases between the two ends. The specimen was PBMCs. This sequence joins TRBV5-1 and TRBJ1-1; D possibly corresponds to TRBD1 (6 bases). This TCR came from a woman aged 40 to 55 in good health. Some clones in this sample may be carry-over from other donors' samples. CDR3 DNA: TGCGCCAGCAGCTTTGGGGCAGGGGCCCCAAACACTGAAGCTTTCTTT. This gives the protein CASSFGAGAPNTEAFF. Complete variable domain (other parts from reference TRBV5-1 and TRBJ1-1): KAGVTQTPRYLIKTRGQQVTLSCSPISGHRSVSWYQQTPGQGLQFLFEYFSETQRNKGNFPGRFSGRQFSNSRSEMNVSTLELGDSALYLCASSFGAGAPNTEAFFGQGTRLTVV.